The 28 T cell receptor beta chains listed next were all sequenced from one sample in a study of shared clonotypes between healthy human individuals. Produced via immunoSEQ multiplex PCR; TCRdb's table is partial and in-frame only. Here the sample spans roughly 2 million clones, under 97% being singletons. Sequencing was done on a sample of naive CD4+ T cells sorted from blood. Subset defined: CD45RA+ positively selected. Receptors originate from a man aged 18 to 30 in good health.

The chain couples TRBV28 to TRBJ1-2; D unresolved. Germline V gene lookup returns CDR1 MDHEN and CDR2 SYDVKM. The CDR3 is 12 amino acids. Trimming removed 7 bases at V and 1 base at J, with 7 bases between. The DNA for the CDR3 is TGTGCCAGCACTCTCGGTAACTATGGCTACACCTTC. Amino acid sequence: CASTLGNYGYTF.

This sequence joins TRBV5-8 and TRBJ2-7; the D is unclear. The CDR3 is made up of 12 amino acids. Germline lookup yields CDR1 SGHTS and CDR2 YDEGEE. The V end was cut by 0 bases, the J end by 2 bases, with 3 bases between. CDR3 in amino acids: CASSLGAYEQYF. CDR3 nucleotides: TGTGCCAGCAGCTTGGGGGCCTACGAGCAGTACTTC.

Only one count was recorded for this clone. The chain carries TRBV6-1 and TRBJ2-7; perhaps TRBD1 as D (7 bases). The germline CDR1 and CDR2 sequences are MNHNS and SASEGT. V was pared by 5 bases and J by 2 bases, with 16 bases between. The CDR3 covers 15 residues. CDR3 sequence (DNA): TGTGCCAGCAGTCCCCAGGGGGGACAGCCCTACGAGCAGTACTTC. Amino acids: CASSPQGGQPYEQYF.

This clone was seen just once. This chain joins TRBV7-2 and TRBJ2-7; D possibly corresponds to TRBD2 (6 bases). The CDR3 is made up of 15 amino acids. Germline V gene data show CDR1 as SGHTA and CDR2 as FQGNSA. Trimming took off 5 bases at V and 2 bases at J, with 16 bases between the two ends. The CDR3 region has the DNA TGTGCCAGCAGCCCGGAGGGTCTTTGGGCCTACGAGCAGTACTTC. Residues: CASSPEGLWAYEQYF.

Note on this clone: The identical CDR3 is also encoded by other nucleotide sequences in the sample. This chain uses TRBV19 with TRBJ1-6; tentative D call: TRBD1 (6 bases). Between the trimmed V and J ends, which lost 6 bases and 5 bases, there was a span of 11 bases. This CDR3 is built from 14 residues. CDR1 is LNHDA, CDR2 SQIVND, per germline (reference sequence). The CDR3 nucleotides are TGTGCCAGTAGCCTGGGACAAGATAATTCACCCCTCCACTTT. This codes for CASSLGQDNSPLHF.

The rearrangement links TRBV30 to TRBJ2-7; TRBD2 matches 8 bases. CDR1 and CDR2 (germline): GTSNPN, SVGIG (reference sequence). The V segment lost 2 bases and the J segment 0 bases; nucleotides outside the gene matches: 9. The CDR3 is made up of 16 amino acids. CDR3 DNA: TGTGCCTGGAGTCAACCTTTGACTAGCGTCTCCTACGAGCAGTACTTC. As protein: CAWSQPLTSVSYEQYF. Filled out from reference TRBV30 and TRBJ2-7, the complete variable domain reads SQTIHQWPATLVQPVGSPLSLECTVEGTSNPNLYWYRQAAGRGLQLLFYSVGIGQISSEVPQNLSASRPQDRQFILSSKKLLLSDSGFYLCAWSQPLTSVSYEQYFGPGTRLTVT.

The chain uses TRBV4-1 and TRBJ2-1, with TRBD2 matching 7 bases. Trimming at V came to 3 bases and at J to 3 bases, leaving 8 bases not matched to a gene. CDR3 size: 16 residues. Germline V gene sequence: CDR1 MGHRA, CDR2 YSYEKL. The CDR3 nucleotides are TGCGCCAGCAGCCAGACCCTAGCGGCTCTCTACAATGAGCAGTTCTTC. Protein: CASSQTLAALYNEQFF.

This clone has more than one count but fewer than ten. V gene TRBV6-5 combines with J gene TRBJ1-2; possibly TRBD1 for D (6 bases). The V gene lost 0 bases and the J gene lost 7 bases, with 15 bases spanning the gap. This CDR3 comprises 15 residues. Germline V gene data show CDR1 as MNHEY and CDR2 as SVGAGI. CDR3 coding DNA: TGTGCCAGCAGTTACTCAATGGGGGCTTCGGGTGGCTACACCTTC. It specifies CASSYSMGASGGYTF.

With respect to this clone: This CDR3 is also generated by other DNA sequences in the sample. The chain combines TRBV18 with TRBJ1-1; D not certain. The V end was cut by 1 base, the J end by 5 bases, with 11 bases between. The CDR3 spans 14 residues. Germline CDR1 reads KGHSH; CDR2 reads LQKENI. Written as DNA, the CDR3 is TGTGCCAGCTCACCACGGGAGGGAGGTACTGAAGCTTTCTTT. Protein product: CASSPREGGTEAFF.

This chain joins TRBV5-6 and TRBJ1-3; perhaps TRBD1 as D (6 bases). Germline CDR1 and CDR2: SGHDT and YYEEEE. The ends were cut back, 5 bases at V and 2 bases at J, with 14 bases in the middle. CDR3 length: 15 amino acids. The CDR3 DNA follows: TGTGCCAGCAGAACAACAGGGTCGCCTGGAAACACCATATATTTT. Residues: CASRTTGSPGNTIYF.

This chain joins TRBV29-1 and TRBJ1-1; D call uncertain. CDR3 length: 13 residues. The V gene lost 4 bases and the J gene lost 2 bases, with 11 bases spanning the gap. Germline V gives CDR1 SQVTM, CDR2 ANQGSEA. The DNA for the CDR3 is TGCAGCGTTGGTTTGGGGTCTAACACTGAAGCTTTCTTT. It encodes CSVGLGSNTEAFF.

The chain has TRBV6-1 and TRBJ2-3; D is unclear. The CDR3 runs to 15 residues. Germline V lookup: CDR1 MNHNS, CDR2 SASEGT. With 7 bases removed from V and 0 bases from J, the gap between germline ends came to 14 bases. As DNA, the CDR3 is TGTGCCAGCACGCCCTGGAGAGCCAGCACAGATACGCAGTATTTT. Translation: CASTPWRASTDTQYF.

The CDR3 loop is CASSRPGTGVNEQFF. In DNA, the CDR3 is TGTGCCAGCAGCCGCCCCGGGACAGGGGTCAATGAGCAGTTCTTC. The genes are TRBV5-4 and TRBJ2-1; 10 nucleotides line up with TRBD1. J gave up 6 bases and V 4 bases, and 7 bases lay outside the gene matches. CDR1 is SGHNT and CDR2 is YYREEE in the germline V gene (reference sequence). CDR3 length: 15 residues.

The genes are TRBV5-8 and TRBJ2-7, with 7 bases identical to TRBD2. The CDR3 totals 17 residues. Losses at the gene ends were 0 bases for V and 7 bases for J; bases not matched to a gene: 16. Germline values: CDR1 SGHTS, CDR2 YDEGEE. The CDR3 here is CASSLVQISGKVGEQYF. The CDR3 DNA reads TGTGCCAGCAGCTTGGTACAAATAAGCGGGAAGGTTGGGGAGCAGTACTTC.

This clone was seen just once. This sequence joins TRBV4-1 and TRBJ1-4; perhaps TRBD1 as D (6 bases). CDR3 length: 15 residues. The V and J ends lost 3 bases and 8 bases respectively, with 16 bases between them. Germline CDR1 reads MGHRA; CDR2 reads YSYEKL. The CDR3 protein is CASSHARDNFEKLFF. DNA for the CDR3: TGCGCCAGCAGCCACGCGCGGGACAATTTCGAAAAACTGTTTTTT.

This sequence joins TRBV7-2 and TRBJ2-5; D remains ambiguous. Germline V lookup: CDR1 SGHTA, CDR2 FQGNSA. This CDR3 has 13 residues. Trimming pared 7 bases from V and 2 bases from J, leaving 11 bases between. CDR3 coding DNA: TGTGCCAGCATCGAGGACCCTCAAGAGACCCAGTACTTC. It yields the protein CASIEDPQETQYF.

This rearrangement joins TRBV29-1 to TRBJ2-3; D unresolved. V lost 4 bases, J lost 2 bases, and 10 bases lay in between. The CDR3 length is 13 residues. In germline, CDR1 is SQVTM, CDR2 ANQGSEA. CDR3 in amino acids: CSVVRRPTDTQYF. DNA of the CDR3: TGCAGCGTTGTAAGGCGGCCCACAGATACGCAGTATTTT.

The chain combines TRBV25-1 with TRBJ1-2; the match to TRBD1 covers 8 bases. V lost 3 bases and J lost 5; bases outside the gene matches: 11. Germline values: CDR1 MGHDK, CDR2 SYGVNS. The CDR3 is 16 residues long. The CDR3 region is CASSDEGRGPSYGYTF. Here the CDR3 DNA reads TGTGCCAGCAGTGATGAGGGCAGGGGGCCTTCATATGGCTACACCTTC.

This rearrangement joins TRBV10-1 to TRBJ1-5; TRBD1 aligns across 8 bases. V dropped 6 bases and J dropped 5; count of bases not matched to a gene: 6. The germline CDR1 and CDR2 sequences are WNHNN and SYGVQD (reference sequence). The CDR3 totals 14 residues. The CDR3 bases are TGCGCCAGCAGAGTAGCAGGGGGCCATCAGCCCCAGCATTTT. Translating it yields CASRVAGGHQPQHF.

The rearrangement links TRBV6-6 to TRBJ2-3; D not certain. The CDR3 has 14 amino acids. The V gene lost 2 bases and the J gene lost 0 bases, with 6 bases spanning the gap. Germline V gene data show CDR1 as MNHNY and CDR2 as SVGAGI (reference sequence). The CDR3 DNA reads as TGTGCCAGCAGTTACGAGCAAAGCACAGATACGCAGTATTTT. This codes for CASSYEQSTDTQYF.

The DNA of the CDR3 is TGTGCCAGCAGCCCCGAAACAGGGGGCGATGAAAAACTGTTTTTT. It yields the protein CASSPETGGDEKLFF. The chain recombines TRBV7-9 with TRBJ1-4, with 9 bases aligning to TRBD1. The V segment lost 5 bases and the J segment 6 bases; nucleotides outside the gene matches: 7. Germline V gene data show CDR1 as SEHNR and CDR2 as FQNEAQ (reference sequence). The CDR3 runs to 15 residues.

The chain combines TRBV4-1 with TRBJ2-4; D gene unclear. Trimming removed 0 bases from V and 0 bases from J, with 18 bases in between. The CDR3 runs to 19 residues. The V gene's germline CDR1 is MGHRA and CDR2 YSYEKL. CDR3 sequence (DNA): TGCGCCAGCAGCCAAGATTGGAGTGGCGACGTCGGAGCCAAAAACATTCAGTACTTC. Its translation is CASSQDWSGDVGAKNIQYF.

The rearrangement joins TRBV4-1 to TRBJ2-1; D is unresolved. Per germline, CDR1 MGHRA and CDR2 YSYEKL. CDR3 size: 14 residues. The V gene lost 1 base and the J gene lost 6 bases, with 10 bases spanning the gap. The CDR3 nucleotides read TGCGCCAGCAGCCAAGTTCAGCCACCCAATGAGCAGTTCTTC. Its translation is CASSQVQPPNEQFF.

This chain connects TRBV18 to TRBJ2-1; D perhaps matches TRBD1 (5 bases). Germline lookup yields CDR1 KGHSH and CDR2 LQKENI. The length of the CDR3 is 16 residues. With 1 base removed from V and 4 bases from J, the gap between germline ends came to 14 bases. CDR3 nucleotide sequence: TGTGCCAGCTCACCACAACGACAGTCTCTTTACAATGAGCAGTTCTTC. Translated: CASSPQRQSLYNEQFF.

This chain joins TRBV2 and TRBJ2-7; tentative D call: TRBD1 (5 bases). The CDR3 runs to 15 residues. Germline CDR1 is SNHLY and CDR2 is FYNNEI. Trimming took 10 bases from V and 0 from J, leaving 19 bases between them. The CDR3 region has the DNA TGTGCCATCAAAAGGTGGGGCTCAAGCTCCTACGAGCAGTACTTC. It codes for CAIKRWGSSSYEQYF.

The chain uses TRBV7-3 and TRBJ2-2, with TRBD2 matching over 11 bases. CDR1 and CDR2 from the germline V gene are SGHTA and FQGTGA. V trimming: 5 bases; J trimming: 2 bases; junction bases outside the gene matches: 1. The CDR3 is made up of 15 amino acids. The CDR3 protein is CASSLAGGNTGELFF. CDR3 nucleotides: TGTGCCAGCAGCCTAGCGGGGGGAAACACCGGGGAGCTGTTTTTT.

The CDR3 region has the DNA TGTGCCAGCAGTGAAATTGGGAGTTCACCCCTCCACTTT. Its translation is CASSEIGSSPLHF. This chain connects TRBV2 to TRBJ1-6; D gene uncertain. Germline CDR1 SNHLY, CDR2 FYNNEI. V was pared by 2 bases and J by 9 bases, with 8 bases between. This CDR3 spans 13 amino acids.

This clone came up once. The chain has TRBV28 and TRBJ1-6, with 9 bases identical to TRBD1. The CDR3 spans 17 residues. Germline values: CDR1 MDHEN, CDR2 SYDVKM. Trimming cost V 7 bases and J 10 bases; bases outside gene matches: 17. The CDR3 here is CASTSAGTGTYRSPLHF. The DNA for the CDR3 is TGTGCCAGCACCTCGGCTGGGACAGGGACTTATCGATCACCCCTCCACTTT.